Presented here are 2 T cell receptor beta chains from one specimen sequenced in a study of blood T cell repertoires in COVID-19. The repertoire was sequenced with immunoSEQ multiplex PCR; TCRdb's copy has only in-frame clones and lacks some. The sample has more than 95,000 clones, 87% seen once. The sample taken for sequencing was peripheral blood. The receptors were sampled from a man aged 50-60 years in a cohort sampled during active COVID-19.

The CDR3 here is CASRQGYEQYV. The CDR3 bases are TGTGCCAGCAGGCAGGGGTACGAGCAGTACGTC. This chain joins TRBV2 and TRBJ2-7; possibly TRBD1 for D (6 bases). V was pared by 6 bases and J by 4 bases, with 7 bases between. The CDR3 extends over 11 amino acids. Germline V gene lookup returns CDR1 SNHLY and CDR2 FYNNEI.

The gene calls are TRBV6-5 and TRBJ1-5; 9 bases line up with TRBD1. V gave up 6 bases and J gave up 10 bases; unmatched junction bases: 10. Germline CDR1 reads MNHEY; CDR2 reads SVGAGI. The CDR3 loop spans 14 amino acids. CDR3 in DNA: TGTGCCAGCAGGGGGGTGGGACAGGGTGACCCCCAGCATTTT. It is translated as CASRGVGQGDPQHF.